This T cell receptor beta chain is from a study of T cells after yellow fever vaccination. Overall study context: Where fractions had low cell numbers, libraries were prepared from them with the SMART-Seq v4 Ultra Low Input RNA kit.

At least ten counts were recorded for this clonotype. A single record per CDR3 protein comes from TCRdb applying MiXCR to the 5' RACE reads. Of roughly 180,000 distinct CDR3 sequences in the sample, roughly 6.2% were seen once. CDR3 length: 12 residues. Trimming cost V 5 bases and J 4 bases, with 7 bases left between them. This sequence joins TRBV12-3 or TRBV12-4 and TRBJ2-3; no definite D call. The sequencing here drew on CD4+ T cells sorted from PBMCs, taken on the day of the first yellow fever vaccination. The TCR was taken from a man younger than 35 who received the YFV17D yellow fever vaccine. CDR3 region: CASSEVADTQYF. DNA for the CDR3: TGTGCCAGCAGTGAGGTGGCAGATACGCAGTATTTT.